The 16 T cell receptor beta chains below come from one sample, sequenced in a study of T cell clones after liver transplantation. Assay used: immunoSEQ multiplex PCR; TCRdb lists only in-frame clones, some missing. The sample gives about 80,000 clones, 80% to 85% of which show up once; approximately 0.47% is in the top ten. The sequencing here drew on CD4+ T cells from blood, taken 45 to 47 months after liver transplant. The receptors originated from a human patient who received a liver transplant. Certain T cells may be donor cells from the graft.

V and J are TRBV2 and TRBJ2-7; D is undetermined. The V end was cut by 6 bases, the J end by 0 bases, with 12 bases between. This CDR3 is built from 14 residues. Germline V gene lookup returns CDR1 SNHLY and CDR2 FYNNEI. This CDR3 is CASSVEVSSYEQYF. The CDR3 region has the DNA TGTGCCAGCAGCGTCGAGGTTAGCTCCTACGAGCAGTACTTC.

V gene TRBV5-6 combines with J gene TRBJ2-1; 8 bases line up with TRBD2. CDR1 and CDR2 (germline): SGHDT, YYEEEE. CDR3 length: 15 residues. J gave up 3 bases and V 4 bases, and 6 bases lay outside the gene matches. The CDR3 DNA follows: TGTGCCAGCAGCGTGCGGAGCGGGGGCTACAATGAGCAGTTCTTC. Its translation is CASSVRSGGYNEQFF.

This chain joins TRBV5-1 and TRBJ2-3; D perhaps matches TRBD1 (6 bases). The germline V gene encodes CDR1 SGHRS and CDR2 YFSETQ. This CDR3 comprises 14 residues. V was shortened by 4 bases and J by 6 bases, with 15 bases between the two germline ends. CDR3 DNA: TGCGCCAGCAGCCGCGTTACCACAGGGGATACGCAGTATTTT. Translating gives CASSRVTTGDTQYF.

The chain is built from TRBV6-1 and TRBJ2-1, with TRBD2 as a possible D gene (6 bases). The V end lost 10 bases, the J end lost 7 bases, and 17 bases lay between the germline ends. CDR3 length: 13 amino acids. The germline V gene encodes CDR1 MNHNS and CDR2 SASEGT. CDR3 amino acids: CATVKGGVNEQFF. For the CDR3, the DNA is TGTGCCACTGTGAAGGGAGGAGTTAATGAGCAGTTCTTC.

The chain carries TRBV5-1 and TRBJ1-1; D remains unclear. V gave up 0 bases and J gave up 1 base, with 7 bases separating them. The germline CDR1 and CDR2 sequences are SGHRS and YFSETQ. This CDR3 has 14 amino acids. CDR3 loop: CASSLVGPNTEAFF. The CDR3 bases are TGCGCCAGCAGCTTGGTGGGCCCGAACACTGAAGCTTTCTTT. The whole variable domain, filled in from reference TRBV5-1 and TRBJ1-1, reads KAGVTQTPRYLIKTRGQQVTLSCSPISGHRSVSWYQQTPGQGLQFLFEYFSETQRNKGNFPGRFSGRQFSNSRSEMNVSTLELGDSALYLCASSLVGPNTEAFFGQGTRLTVV.

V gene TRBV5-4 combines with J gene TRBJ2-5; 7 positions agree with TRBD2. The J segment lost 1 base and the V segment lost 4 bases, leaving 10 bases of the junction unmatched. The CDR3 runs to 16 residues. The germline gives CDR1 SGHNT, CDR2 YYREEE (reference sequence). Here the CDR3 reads CASSRGRGGPQETQYF. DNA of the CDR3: TGTGCCAGCAGCCGTGGGAGGGGAGGGCCCCAAGAGACCCAGTACTTC.

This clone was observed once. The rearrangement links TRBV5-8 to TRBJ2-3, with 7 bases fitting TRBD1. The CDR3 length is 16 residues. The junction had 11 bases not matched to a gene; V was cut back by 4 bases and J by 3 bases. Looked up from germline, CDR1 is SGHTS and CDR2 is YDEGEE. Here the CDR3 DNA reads TGTGCCAGCAGCCTTGAGACAGGGTTGAGAACAGATACGCAGTATTTT. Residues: CASSLETGLRTDTQYF. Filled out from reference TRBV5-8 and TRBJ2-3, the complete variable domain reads EAGVTQSPTHLIKTRGQQATLRCSPISGHTSVYWYQQALGLGLQFLLWYDEGEERNRGNFPPRFSGRQFPNYSSELNVNALELEDSALYLCASSLETGLRTDTQYFGPGTRLTVL.

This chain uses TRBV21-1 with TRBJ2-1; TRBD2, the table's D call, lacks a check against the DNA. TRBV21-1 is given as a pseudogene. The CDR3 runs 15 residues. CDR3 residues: CASSCLAGRINEQFF. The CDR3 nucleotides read TGTGCCAGCAGCTGCCTAGCGGGACGTATCAATGAGCAGTTCTTC.

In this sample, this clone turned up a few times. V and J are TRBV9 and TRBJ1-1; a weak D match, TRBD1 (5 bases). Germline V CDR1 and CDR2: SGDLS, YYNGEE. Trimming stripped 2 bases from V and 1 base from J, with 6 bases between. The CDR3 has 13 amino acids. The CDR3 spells CASSVTGNTEAFF. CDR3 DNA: TGTGCCAGCAGCGTTACAGGGAACACTGAAGCTTTCTTT.

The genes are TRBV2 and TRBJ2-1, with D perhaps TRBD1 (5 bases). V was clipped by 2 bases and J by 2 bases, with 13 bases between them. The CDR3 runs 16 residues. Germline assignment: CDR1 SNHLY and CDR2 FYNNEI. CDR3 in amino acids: CASSEFEQAPYNEQFF. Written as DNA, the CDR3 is TGTGCCAGCAGTGAATTTGAACAGGCCCCCTACAATGAGCAGTTCTTC. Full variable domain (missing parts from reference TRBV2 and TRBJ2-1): EPEVTQTPSHQVTQMGQEVILRCVPISNHLYFYWYRQILGQKVEFLVSFYNNEISEKSEIFDDQFSVERPDGSNFTLKIRSTKLEDSAMYFCASSEFEQAPYNEQFFGPGTRLTVL.

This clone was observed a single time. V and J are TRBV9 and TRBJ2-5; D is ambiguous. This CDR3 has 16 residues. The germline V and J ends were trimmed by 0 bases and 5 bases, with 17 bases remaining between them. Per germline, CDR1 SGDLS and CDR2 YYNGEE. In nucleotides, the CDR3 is TGTGCCAGCAGCGTAGGACCCCAGTGGGTCGGGGAGACCCAGTACTTC. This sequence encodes CASSVGPQWVGETQYF. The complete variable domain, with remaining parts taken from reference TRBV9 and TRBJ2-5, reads DSGVTQTPKHLITATGQRVTLRCSPRSGDLSVYWYQQSLDQGLQFLIQYYNGEERAKGNILERFSAQQFPDLHSELNLSSLELGDSALYFCASSVGPQWVGETQYFGPGTRLLVL.

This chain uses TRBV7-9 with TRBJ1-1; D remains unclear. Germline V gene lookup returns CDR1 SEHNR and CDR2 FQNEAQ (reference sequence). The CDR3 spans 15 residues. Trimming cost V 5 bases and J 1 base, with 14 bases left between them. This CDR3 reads CASSKKITENTEAFF. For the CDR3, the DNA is TGTGCCAGCAGCAAAAAGATTACTGAGAACACTGAAGCTTTCTTT.

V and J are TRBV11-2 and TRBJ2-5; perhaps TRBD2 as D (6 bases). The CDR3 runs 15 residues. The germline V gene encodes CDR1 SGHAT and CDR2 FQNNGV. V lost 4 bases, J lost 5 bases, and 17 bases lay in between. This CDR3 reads CASSSRDFPRETQYF. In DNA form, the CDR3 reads TGTGCCAGCAGCTCTCGGGACTTCCCGAGGGAGACCCAGTACTTC.

The DNA of the CDR3 is TGTGCCATCAGCGGACAGGGCCGGTCGGGGGAGCAGTACTTC. Translating gives CAISGQGRSGEQYF. The chain joins TRBV10-3 to TRBJ2-7; 8 bases map to TRBD1. Germline V gene data show CDR1 as ENHRY and CDR2 as SYGVKD. The CDR3 consists of 14 residues. The ends lost 6 bases at V and 7 bases at J; junction bases unmatched: 11.

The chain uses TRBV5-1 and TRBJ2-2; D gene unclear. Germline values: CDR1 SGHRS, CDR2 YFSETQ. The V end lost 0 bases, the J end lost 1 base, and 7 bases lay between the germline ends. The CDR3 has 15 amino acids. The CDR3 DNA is TGCGCCAGCAGCTTGGATCTGATGAACACCGGGGAGCTGTTTTTT. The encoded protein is CASSLDLMNTGELFF.

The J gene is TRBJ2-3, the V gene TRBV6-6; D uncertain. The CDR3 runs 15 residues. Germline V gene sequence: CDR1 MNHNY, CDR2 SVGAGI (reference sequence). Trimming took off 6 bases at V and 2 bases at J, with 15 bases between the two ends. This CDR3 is CASSAQMGFTDTQYF. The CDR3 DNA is TGTGCCAGCAGCGCTCAGATGGGTTTCACAGATACGCAGTATTTT.